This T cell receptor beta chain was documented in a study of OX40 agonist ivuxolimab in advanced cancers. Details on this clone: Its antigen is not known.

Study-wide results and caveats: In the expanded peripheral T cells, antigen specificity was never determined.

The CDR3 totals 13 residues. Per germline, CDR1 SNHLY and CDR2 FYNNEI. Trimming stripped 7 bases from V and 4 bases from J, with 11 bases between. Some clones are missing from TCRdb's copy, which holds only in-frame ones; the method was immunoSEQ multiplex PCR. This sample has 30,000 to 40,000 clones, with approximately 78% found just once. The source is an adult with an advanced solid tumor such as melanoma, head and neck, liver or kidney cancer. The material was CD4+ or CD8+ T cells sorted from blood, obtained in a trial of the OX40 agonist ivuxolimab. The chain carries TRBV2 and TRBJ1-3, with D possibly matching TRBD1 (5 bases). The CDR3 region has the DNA TGTGCCAGCAACGGGGGGGTAGGAAACACCATATATTTT. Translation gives CASNGGVGNTIYF.